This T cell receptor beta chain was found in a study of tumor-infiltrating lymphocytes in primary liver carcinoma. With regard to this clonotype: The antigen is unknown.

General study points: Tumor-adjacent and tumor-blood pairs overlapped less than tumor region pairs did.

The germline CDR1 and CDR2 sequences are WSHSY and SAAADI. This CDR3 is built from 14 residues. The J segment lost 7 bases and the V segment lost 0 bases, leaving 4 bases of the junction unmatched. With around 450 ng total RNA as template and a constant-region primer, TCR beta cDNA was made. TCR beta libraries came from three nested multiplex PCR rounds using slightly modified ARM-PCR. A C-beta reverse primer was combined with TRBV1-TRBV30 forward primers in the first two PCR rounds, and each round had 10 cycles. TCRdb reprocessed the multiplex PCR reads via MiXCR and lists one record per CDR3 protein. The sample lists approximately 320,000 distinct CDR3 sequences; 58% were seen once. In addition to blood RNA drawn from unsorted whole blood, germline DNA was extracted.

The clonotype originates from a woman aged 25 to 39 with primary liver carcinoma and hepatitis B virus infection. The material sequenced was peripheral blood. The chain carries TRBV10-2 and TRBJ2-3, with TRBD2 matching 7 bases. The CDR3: CASSESRGRHTQYF. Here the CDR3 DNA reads TGCGCCAGCAGTGAGTCCCGCGGGAGACATACGCAGTATTTT.